The 23 T cell receptor beta chains below were found in one sample sequenced in a study of blood T cell repertoires in COVID-19. Profiling relied on immunoSEQ multiplex PCR, and the TCRdb table lists in-frame clones only, not all of them. The table shows thousands of clones, with over 70% occurring only once. The sample comprised peripheral blood. The receptors shown here come from a human donor in a cohort sampled during active COVID-19.

V is TRBV28 and J is TRBJ1-1; D is unresolved. Germline assignment: CDR1 MDHEN and CDR2 SYDVKM. V was shortened by 2 bases and J by 0 bases, with 7 bases between the two germline ends. The CDR3 extends over 14 amino acids. CDR3 bases: TGTGCCAGCAGTTTAATTACTCTGAACACTGAAGCTTTCTTT. Its protein is CASSLITLNTEAFF.

The chain uses TRBV7-8 and TRBJ2-3; D not resolved. The CDR3 has 14 amino acids. Trimming took 5 bases from V and 1 from J, leaving 10 bases between them. Germline CDR1 is SGHVS and CDR2 is FQNEAQ. The CDR3, as DNA: TGTGCCAGCAGCCCTAACCTAGGCACAGATACGCAGTATTTT. Translation: CASSPNLGTDTQYF.

This chain joins TRBV9 and TRBJ2-3, with 12 bases identical to TRBD2. The CDR3 has 15 residues. Germline CDR1 and CDR2: SGDLS and YYNGEE. V gave up 1 base and J gave up 9 bases; unmatched junction bases: 6. CDR3 DNA sequence: TGTGCCAGCAGCGTACGCCTAGCGGGAGGGGGAACGCAGTATTTT. It specifies CASSVRLAGGGTQYF.

This chain connects TRBV18 to TRBJ2-1; tentative D call: TRBD1 (5 bases). V was pared by 8 bases and J by 6 bases, with 14 bases between. Germline lookup yields CDR1 KGHSH and CDR2 LQKENI. CDR3 length equals 13 residues. CDR3 DNA: TGTGCCAGCACGGAGATTAGGGGCAATGAGCAGTTCTTC. It translates to CASTEIRGNEQFF.

The J gene is TRBJ2-2, the V gene TRBV18, with D possibly TRBD2 on 6 matching bases. From germline, CDR1 is KGHSH and CDR2 LQKENI. Trimming removed 3 bases from V and 9 bases from J, with 17 bases in between. The CDR3 is 15 amino acids. CDR3 loop: CASSPGGTSARELFF. The DNA for the CDR3 is TGTGCCAGCTCACCTGGGGGGACCTCAGCAAGGGAGCTGTTTTTT.

V and J are TRBV2 and TRBJ2-7, with TRBD2 matching over 7 bases. J was trimmed by 3 bases and V by 3 bases; bases with no gene match: 8. Germline CDR1 SNHLY, CDR2 FYNNEI. The CDR3 length is 15 residues. The CDR3 reads CASSDVRAGHYEQYF. The CDR3 DNA reads as TGTGCCAGCAGTGATGTAAGAGCGGGGCACTACGAGCAGTACTTC. Together with reference TRBV2 and TRBJ2-7, the CDR3 gives the full variable domain: EPEVTQTPSHQVTQMGQEVILRCVPISNHLYFYWYRQILGQKVEFLVSFYNNEISEKSEIFDDQFSVERPDGSNFTLKIRSTKLEDSAMYFCASSDVRAGHYEQYFGPGTRLTVT.

V and J are TRBV24-1 and TRBJ2-3, with 7 bases matching TRBD1. Germline trimming cut 4 bases from V and 0 bases from J; bases unmatched to any gene: 6. This CDR3 contains 16 residues. CDR1 and CDR2 from the germline V gene are KGHDR and SFDVKD. The CDR3 spells CATSEWDRASTDTQYF. CDR3 DNA: TGTGCCACCAGTGAGTGGGACAGAGCTAGCACAGATACGCAGTATTTT.

In this sample, this clone turned up once. This chain uses TRBV9 with TRBJ2-7; tentatively, D is TRBD1 (5 bases). This CDR3 is built from 13 residues. Germline-derived CDR1 and CDR2 are SGDLS and YYNGEE. The V end was cut by 3 bases, the J end by 1 base, with 8 bases between. CDR3 DNA sequence: TGTGCCAGCAGCGACTGGACATCCTACGAGCAGTACTTC. Translated, it gives CASSDWTSYEQYF.

The genes are TRBV30 and TRBJ1-2; 7 bases match TRBD1. This CDR3 has 14 amino acids. The V and J ends lost 7 bases and 7 bases, in that order; junction bases with no gene match: 15. CDR1 GTSNPN and CDR2 SVGIG come from the germline V gene (reference sequence). The CDR3 here is CALFPPDRRGGYTF. The CDR3 coding sequence is TGTGCCTTATTCCCCCCGGACAGGCGCGGTGGCTACACCTTC.

V usage is TRBV27 and J usage is TRBJ2-1, with D tentatively TRBD1 (6 bases). From germline, CDR1 is MNHEY and CDR2 SMNVEV (reference sequence). V was shortened by 5 bases and J by 0 bases, with 11 bases between the two germline ends. This CDR3 spans 15 amino acids. Here the CDR3 DNA reads TGTGCCAGCAGTAACTACAGGGACTCCTACAATGAGCAGTTCTTC. Its translation: CASSNYRDSYNEQFF.

The CDR3 DNA sequence: TGTGCCAGCAGTGAAGGGATCGGGGACAGGCAGTTCTTC. Protein product: CASSEGIGDRQFF. The V call is TRBV6-1, the J call TRBJ2-1, with TRBD1 matching 7 bases. The CDR3 has 13 residues. Germline-derived CDR1 and CDR2 are MNHNS and SASEGT. V dropped 1 base and J dropped 12; count of bases not matched to a gene: 6.

This clone was recorded once. The gene calls are TRBV30 and TRBJ2-7; 8 bases map to TRBD1. Germline V gene data show CDR1 as GTSNPN and CDR2 as SVGIG (reference sequence). The length of the CDR3 is 15 residues. V shed 3 bases and J 7 bases; nucleotides not matched to a gene: 14. The CDR3 loop is CAWSSGTGVSGEQYF. The CDR3 bases are TGTGCCTGGAGCTCTGGGACAGGAGTTTCGGGGGAGCAGTACTTC.

The V call is TRBV27, the J call TRBJ2-2, with D unclear. Germline CDR1 and CDR2: MNHEY and SMNVEV (reference sequence). The V end lost 5 bases, the J end lost 1 base, and 17 bases lay between the germline ends. The CDR3 totals 17 residues. CDR3 amino acids: CASSLYGSPVNTGELFF. As DNA, the CDR3 is TGTGCCAGCAGTCTATACGGGTCCCCCGTGAACACCGGGGAGCTGTTTTTT.

The J gene is TRBJ1-5, the V gene TRBV5-1; 10 bases align to TRBD1. V lost 0 bases, J lost 6 bases, and 6 bases stayed unmatched. The CDR3 totals 16 residues. The germline V gene encodes CDR1 SGHRS and CDR2 YFSETQ. The CDR3 spells CASSLADRGRLQPQHF. Here the CDR3 DNA reads TGCGCCAGCAGCTTGGCAGACAGGGGGCGCCTTCAGCCCCAGCATTTT.

The gene calls are TRBV5-1 and TRBJ2-4; a possible D gene is TRBD1 (6 bases). V was cut by 0 bases and J by 0 bases, with 10 bases left in between. Germline assignment: CDR1 SGHRS and CDR2 YFSETQ. This CDR3 is built from 16 residues. This CDR3 reads CASSLGDRIAKNIQYF. DNA for the CDR3: TGCGCCAGCAGCTTGGGCGACAGGATAGCCAAAAACATTCAGTACTTC.

The chain employs TRBV18 and TRBJ1-3, with a tentative D call TRBD1 (6 bases). The length of the CDR3 is 14 residues. The V gene lost 4 bases and the J gene lost 1 base, with 8 bases spanning the gap. From germline, CDR1 is KGHSH and CDR2 LQKENI. CDR3 region: CASSLDRSGNTIYF. The CDR3 bases are TGTGCCAGCTCACTGGACAGATCTGGAAACACCATATATTTT.

The rearrangement joins TRBV7-9 to TRBJ1-2, with TRBD1 identical over 8 bases. Germline-derived CDR1 and CDR2 are SEHNR and FQNEAQ (reference sequence). The length of the CDR3 is 14 residues. The ends lost 1 base at V and 6 bases at J; junction bases unmatched: 4. CDR3 coding DNA: TGTGCCAGCAGCTTAGGGACAGGGTTTAATGGCTACACCTTC. Translated: CASSLGTGFNGYTF.

In its sample, this clone was seen a few times. The chain combines TRBV5-1 with TRBJ1-3; 10 nucleotides match TRBD1. After removal of 0 bases from V and 3 bases from J, the junction contained 3 bases not matched to a gene. CDR3 size: 16 residues. CDR1 and CDR2 from the germline V gene are SGHRS and YFSETQ. CDR3 region: CASSLGTGGYGNTIYF. The CDR3 DNA reads as TGCGCCAGCAGCTTGGGGACAGGGGGTTATGGAAACACCATATATTTT.

The DNA of the CDR3 is TGCGCCAGCAGTGCCGGGACTAGGGGGAATGAGCAGTTCTTC. Translation: CASSAGTRGNEQFF. V and J are TRBV10-2 and TRBJ2-1; 8 nucleotides match TRBD2. This CDR3 has 14 residues. Per the germline V gene, CDR1 is WSHSY and CDR2 is SAAADI. V shed 4 bases and J 7 bases; nucleotides not matched to a gene: 6.

The chain carries TRBV28 and TRBJ2-7; D not resolved. V lost 1 base to trimming and J lost 0 bases, with 10 bases between them. The CDR3 loop spans 15 amino acids. Germline CDR1 and CDR2: MDHEN and SYDVKM. The DNA for the CDR3 is TGTGCCAGCAGTTTATCTTCAGGTACCTCCTACGAGCAGTACTTC. Translated: CASSLSSGTSYEQYF.

This chain links TRBV2 with TRBJ1-5, with 8 positions matching TRBD1. CDR3 length: 16 residues. Germline CDR1 and CDR2: SNHLY and FYNNEI. V was pared by 3 bases and J by 0 bases, with 4 bases of the junction left unmatched. CDR3 in amino acids: CASSEQTGVSNQPQHF. For the CDR3, the DNA is TGTGCCAGCAGTGAGCAGACAGGGGTTAGCAATCAGCCCCAGCATTTT.

The CDR3 sequence is CASSLGANQPQHF. The CDR3 DNA reads TGTGCCAGCAGCTTAGGGGCGAATCAGCCCCAGCATTTT. The chain employs TRBV7-9 and TRBJ1-5, with D unresolved. Germline-derived CDR1 and CDR2 are SEHNR and FQNEAQ (reference sequence). Between the trimmed V and J ends, which lost 1 base and 4 bases, there was a span of 5 bases. This CDR3 contains 13 residues.

The chain carries TRBV7-9 and TRBJ2-7; 9 positions match TRBD1. Germline CDR1 and CDR2: SEHNR and FQNEAQ (reference sequence). There are 14 residues in the CDR3. The trim removed 2 bases at V and 4 bases at J, leaving 3 bases unmatched. The CDR3 region is CASSLRQGVYEQYF. In DNA form, the CDR3 reads TGTGCCAGCAGCTTACGACAGGGGGTGTACGAGCAGTACTTC.